These T cell receptor beta chains were read from a single sample in a study of cytomegalovirus exposure and HLA in healthy donors. Clones were read by immunoSEQ multiplex PCR, and TCRdb kept only the in-frame ones, dropping some. The sample includes just over 20,000 clones, around 97% seen only once; the top ten take 8.5% to 10%. The sample consisted of PBMCs. These receptors were taken from a man aged 25-40 years in good health and CMV-seropositive. The CDR3 runs from the conserved cysteine through the conserved F or W. Not all rows give a size; the values are once, few, many and, for expanded clones, a class.

V,J,size,CDR3
TRBV6-1,TRBJ2-2,-,CASRAGGYTGELFF
TRBV10-2,TRBJ2-7,-,CASRRTIGGRAGRIIYEQYF
TRBV4-1,TRBJ2-7,once,CASRYTSGSYEQYF
TRBV28,TRBJ2-7,-,CASSFLRSSGTKTYEQYF
TRBV4-2,TRBJ2-3,-,CASSQGSALAGRTDTQYF
TRBV10-1,TRBJ2-3,-,CASGRIGENTQYF
TRBV7-2,TRBJ2-7,-,CASSVAGDPSYEQYF
TRBV11-1,TRBJ2-4,-,CASSPDRTSGRMGDIQYF
TRBV6-5,TRBJ2-1,-,CASRQTSGDNEQFF
TRBV29-1,TRBJ1-3,-,CSVETGTVGNTIYF
TRBV6-5,TRBJ2-7,-,CASRQDRGLGEQYF
TRBV7-9,TRBJ2-7,few,CASRRGDSTYEQYF
TRBV7-8,TRBJ1-1,-,CASSLHTGEAFF
TRBV27,TRBJ2-2,-,CASSRDRAITGELFF
TRBV28,TRBJ1-5,-,CASSQGTASNQPQHF
TRBV6-5,TRBJ1-1,-,CASSNRGAAAEAFF
TRBV7-9,TRBJ2-4,-,CASSRGLAGVGNIQYF
TRBV4-1,TRBJ1-4,-,CASSRTKGGQGNEKLFF
TRBV29-1,TRBJ2-1,-,CSASGRAYKEQFF
TRBV5-6,TRBJ1-2,-,CASSWGPDRGHNYGYTF
TRBV5-1,TRBJ2-3,-,CASSSPSGRSTDTQYF
TRBV27,TRBJ2-7,-,CASSLLSPGSRSYEQYF
TRBV5-4,TRBJ2-5,-,CASSLTTEETQYF
TRBV6-5,TRBJ2-7,-,CASRRGMEYEQYF
TRBV4-3,TRBJ2-2,-,CASSQGGRANTGELFF
TRBV7-2,TRBJ1-1,-,CASRRDSLNTEAFF
TRBV11-3,TRBJ2-3,-,CASSPSASGDSTDTQYF
TRBV7-3,TRBJ2-1,-,CASSYIEGDEQFF